Sequencing of this T cell receptor beta chain was carried out in a study of blood T cell repertoires in COVID-19. At the level of the study: Italy, Spain and the United States were the sources of the convalescent and acute COVID-19 samples. T cells, B-cell-depleted T cells, or PBMCs supplied cDNA or gDNA.

Per the original methods: Using reference gene primer amplification, nucleated cell counts were estimated. Profiled with immunoSEQ multiplex PCR; TCRdb holds only in-frame clones, not every one. D and trimming come from the DNA, and the V and J calls and clone size come from that table. The sample records about 280,000 clones, over 75% being singletons. Germline CDR1 and CDR2: SGDLS and YYNGEE. The CDR3 runs 17 residues. V trimming: 4 bases; J trimming: 2 bases; junction bases outside the gene matches: 10. Material: peripheral blood. The origin of this receptor is a man aged 18-30 years with active or convalescent COVID-19. The chain employs TRBV9 and TRBJ2-3; TRBD2 agrees at 10 bases. The DNA of the CDR3 is TGTGCCAGCAGCTCCCCCGGAGCGGGGGGGCTCACAGATACGCAGTATTTT. Its translation: CASSSPGAGGLTDTQYF.